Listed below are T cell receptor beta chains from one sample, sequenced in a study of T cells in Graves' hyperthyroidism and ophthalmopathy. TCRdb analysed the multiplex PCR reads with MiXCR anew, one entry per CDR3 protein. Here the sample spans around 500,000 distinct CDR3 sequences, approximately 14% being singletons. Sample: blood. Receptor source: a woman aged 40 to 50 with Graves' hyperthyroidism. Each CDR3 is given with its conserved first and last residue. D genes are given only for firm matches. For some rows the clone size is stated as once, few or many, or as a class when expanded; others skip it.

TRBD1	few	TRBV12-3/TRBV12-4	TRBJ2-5	CASSTGTGRLNGQETQYF	TGTGCCAGCAGTACCGGGACAGGGAGGTTAAATGGCCAAGAGACCCAGTACTTC
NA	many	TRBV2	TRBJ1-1	CASSRRQGFDTEAFF	TGTGCCAGCAGTCGCCGGCAGGGGTTCGACACTGAAGCTTTCTTT
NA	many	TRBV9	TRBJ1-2	CASSSQTGLANYGYTF	TGTGCCAGCAGCAGCCAAACAGGGTTAGCTAACTATGGCTACACCTTC
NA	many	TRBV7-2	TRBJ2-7	CASSLAPTGSYF	TGTGCCAGCAGCTTAGCCCCGACGGGCAGTTACTTC
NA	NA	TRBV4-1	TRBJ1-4	CASSQAPGREKLFF	TGCGCCAGCAGCCAAGCCCCAGGGAGGGAAAAACTGTTTTTT
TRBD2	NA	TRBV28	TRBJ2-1	CASRFGLAGDRFF	TGTGCCAGCCGATTCGGACTAGCGGGAGATCGGTTCTTC
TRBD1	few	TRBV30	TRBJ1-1	CAWKQQGIAEAFF	TGTGCCTGGAAACAACAGGGGATCGCTGAAGCTTTCTTT
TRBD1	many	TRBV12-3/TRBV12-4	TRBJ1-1	CASSLTGLFEAFF	TGTGCCAGCAGTTTGACAGGGTTATTTGAAGCTTTCTTT
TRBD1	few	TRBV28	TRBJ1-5	CASSPVDRGAGNQPQHF	TGTGCCAGCAGCCCGGTGGACAGGGGAGCGGGCAATCAGCCCCAGCATTTT
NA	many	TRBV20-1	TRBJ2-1	CSARLAIYNEQFF	TGCAGTGCTAGACTTGCCATCTACAATGAGCAGTTCTTC
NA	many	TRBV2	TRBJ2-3	CASRGSTISTDTQYF	TGTGCCAGCAGAGGCAGTACCATTAGCACAGATACGCAGTATTTT
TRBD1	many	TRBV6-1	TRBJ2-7	CAIWDSNSYEQYF	TGTGCCATCTGGGACAGCAACTCCTACGAGCAGTACTTC
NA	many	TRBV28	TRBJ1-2	CASSPSMGRRTNGYTF	TGTGCCAGCAGTCCATCGATGGGCAGGCGGACAAATGGCTACACCTTC
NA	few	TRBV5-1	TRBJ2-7	CASSLEGTDYEQYF	TGCGCCAGCAGCTTGGAGGGGACCGATTACGAGCAGTACTTC
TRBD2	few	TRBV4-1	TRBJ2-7	CASSHGLVHEQYF	TGCGCCAGCAGCCATGGACTAGTCCACGAGCAGTACTTC
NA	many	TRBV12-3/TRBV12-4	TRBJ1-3	CASSPPGGAQAGNTIYF	TGTGCCAGCAGTCCACCCGGGGGGGCACAAGCTGGAAACACCATATATTTT
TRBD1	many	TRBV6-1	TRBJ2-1	CATRTGGSYNEQFF	TGTGCCACCAGGACAGGAGGTTCCTACAATGAGCAGTTCTTC
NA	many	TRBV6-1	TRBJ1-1	CASTPPGGFERPHTEAFF	TGTGCCAGCACCCCCCCGGGCGGGTTTGAGCGCCCGCACACTGAAGCTTTCTTT